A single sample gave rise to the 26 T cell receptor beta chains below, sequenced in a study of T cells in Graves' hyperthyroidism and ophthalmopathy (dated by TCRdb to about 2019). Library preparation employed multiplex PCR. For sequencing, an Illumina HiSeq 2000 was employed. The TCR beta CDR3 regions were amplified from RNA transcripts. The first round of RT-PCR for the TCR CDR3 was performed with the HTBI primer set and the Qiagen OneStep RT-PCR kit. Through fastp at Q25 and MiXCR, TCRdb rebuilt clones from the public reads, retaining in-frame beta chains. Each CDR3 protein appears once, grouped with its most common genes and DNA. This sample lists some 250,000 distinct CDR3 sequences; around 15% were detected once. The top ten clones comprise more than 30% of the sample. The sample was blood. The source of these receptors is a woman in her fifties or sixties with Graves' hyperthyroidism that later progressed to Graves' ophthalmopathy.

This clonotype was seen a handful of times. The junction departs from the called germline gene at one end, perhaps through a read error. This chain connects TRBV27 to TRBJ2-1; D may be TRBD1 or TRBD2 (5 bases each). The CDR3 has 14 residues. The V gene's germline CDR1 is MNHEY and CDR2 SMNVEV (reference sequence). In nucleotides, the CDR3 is TGTGCCAACAGTTTCCCGTATGGGGGCAATGAGCAGTTCTTC. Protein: CANSFPYGGNEQFF.

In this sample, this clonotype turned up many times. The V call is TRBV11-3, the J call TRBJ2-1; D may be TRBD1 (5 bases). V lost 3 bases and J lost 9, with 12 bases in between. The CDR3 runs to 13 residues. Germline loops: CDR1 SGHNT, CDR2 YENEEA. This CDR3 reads CASSLSRTGEQFF. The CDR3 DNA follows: TGTGCCAGCAGCTTGAGCCGAACAGGTGAGCAGTTCTTC.

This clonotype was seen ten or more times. For the CDR3, the DNA is TGTGCCAGCTCACCCACGGGACAGGGAGACATTCAGTACTTC. This encodes CASSPTGQGDIQYF. The chain recombines TRBV18 with TRBJ2-4; the match to TRBD1 covers 9 bases. This CDR3 has 14 amino acids. Germline-derived CDR1 and CDR2 are KGHSH and LQKENI. Trimming took 3 bases from V and 8 from J; bases not matched to a gene: 5.

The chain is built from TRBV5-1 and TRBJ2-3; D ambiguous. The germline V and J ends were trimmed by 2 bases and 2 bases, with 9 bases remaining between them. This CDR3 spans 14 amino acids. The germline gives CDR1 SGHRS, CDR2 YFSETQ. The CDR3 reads CASSLRLDTDTQYF. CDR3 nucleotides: TGCGCCAGCAGCTTAAGGCTAGACACAGATACGCAGTATTTT. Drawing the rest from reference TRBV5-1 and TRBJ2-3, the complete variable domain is KAGVTQTPRYLIKTRGQQVTLSCSPISGHRSVSWYQQTPGQGLQFLFEYFSETQRNKGNFPGRFSGRQFSNSRSEMNVSTLELGDSALYLCASSLRLDTDTQYFGPGTRLTVL.

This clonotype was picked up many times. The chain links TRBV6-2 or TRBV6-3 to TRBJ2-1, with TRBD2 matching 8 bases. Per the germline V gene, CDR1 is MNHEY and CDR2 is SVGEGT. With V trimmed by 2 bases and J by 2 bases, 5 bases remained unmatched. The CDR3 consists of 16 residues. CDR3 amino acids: CASSYRTSWTYNEQFF. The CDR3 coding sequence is TGTGCCAGCAGTTACAGGACTAGCTGGACCTACAATGAGCAGTTCTTC.

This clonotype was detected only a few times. In DNA, the CDR3 is TGTGCCAGCAGACTAGAGGGAGATACGCAGTATTTT. Protein product: CASRLEGDTQYF. This chain links TRBV5-8 with TRBJ2-3; D is perhaps TRBD2 (5 bases). Trimming removed 5 bases from V and 5 bases from J, with 9 bases in between. In germline, CDR1 is SGHTS, CDR2 YDEGEE. This CDR3 has 12 amino acids.

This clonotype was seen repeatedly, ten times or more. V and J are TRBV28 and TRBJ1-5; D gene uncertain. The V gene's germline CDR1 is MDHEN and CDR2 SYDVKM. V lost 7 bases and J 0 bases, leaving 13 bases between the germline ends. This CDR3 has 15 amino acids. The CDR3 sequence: CASIKAIYSNQPQHF. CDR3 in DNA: TGTGCCAGCATCAAAGCAATATATAGCAATCAGCCCCAGCATTTT. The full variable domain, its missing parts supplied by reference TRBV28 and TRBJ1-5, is DVKVTQSSRYLVKRTGEKVFLECVQDMDHENMFWYRQDPGLGLRLIYFSYDVKMKEKGDIPEGYSVSREKKERFSLILESASTNQTSMYLCASIKAIYSNQPQHFGDGTRLSIL.

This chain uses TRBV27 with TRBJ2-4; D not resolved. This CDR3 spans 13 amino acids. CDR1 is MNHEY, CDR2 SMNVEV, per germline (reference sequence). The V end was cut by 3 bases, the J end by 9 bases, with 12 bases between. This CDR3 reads CASSLTEVGIQYF. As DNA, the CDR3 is TGTGCCAGCAGTTTGACTGAAGTTGGCATTCAGTACTTC.

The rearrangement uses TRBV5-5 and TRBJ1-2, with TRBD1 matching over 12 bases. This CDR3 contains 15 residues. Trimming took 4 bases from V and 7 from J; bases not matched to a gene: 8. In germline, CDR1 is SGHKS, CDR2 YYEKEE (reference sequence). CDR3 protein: CASSPIGTGGAGYTF. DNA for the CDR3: TGTGCCAGCAGCCCCATTGGGACAGGGGGCGCTGGCTACACCTTC.

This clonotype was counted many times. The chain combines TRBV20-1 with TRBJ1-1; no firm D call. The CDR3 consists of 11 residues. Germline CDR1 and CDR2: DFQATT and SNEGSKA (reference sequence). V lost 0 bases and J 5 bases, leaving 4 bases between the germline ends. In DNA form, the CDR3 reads TGCAGTGCTAGAGATCGAACTGAAGCTTTCTTT. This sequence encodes CSARDRTEAFF.

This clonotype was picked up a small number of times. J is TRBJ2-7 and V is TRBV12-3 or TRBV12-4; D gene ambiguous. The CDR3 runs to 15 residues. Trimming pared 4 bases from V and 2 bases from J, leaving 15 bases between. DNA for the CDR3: TGTGCCAGCAGTTCCCGCATAGAGAATCCCTACGAGCAGTACTTC. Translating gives CASSSRIENPYEQYF.

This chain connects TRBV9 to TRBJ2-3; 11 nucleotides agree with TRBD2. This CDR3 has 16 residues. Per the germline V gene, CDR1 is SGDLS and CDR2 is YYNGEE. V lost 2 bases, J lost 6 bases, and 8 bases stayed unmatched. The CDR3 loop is CASSVGSGRVGDTQYF. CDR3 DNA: TGTGCCAGCAGCGTGGGTAGCGGGAGGGTCGGGGATACGCAGTATTTT.

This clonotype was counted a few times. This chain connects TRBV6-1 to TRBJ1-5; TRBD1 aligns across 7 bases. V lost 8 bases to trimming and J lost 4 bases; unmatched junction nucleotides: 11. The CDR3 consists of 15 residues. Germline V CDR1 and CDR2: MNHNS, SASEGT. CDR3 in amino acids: CASRQGGLYNQPQHF. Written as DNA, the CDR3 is TGTGCCAGCCGACAGGGCGGATTATATAATCAGCCCCAGCATTTT.

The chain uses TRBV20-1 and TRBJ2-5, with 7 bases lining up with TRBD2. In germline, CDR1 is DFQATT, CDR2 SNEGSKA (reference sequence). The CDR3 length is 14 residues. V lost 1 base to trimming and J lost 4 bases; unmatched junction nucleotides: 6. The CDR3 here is CSARGGSGGETQYF. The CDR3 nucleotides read TGCAGTGCTAGAGGAGGGTCGGGGGGAGAGACCCAGTACTTC.

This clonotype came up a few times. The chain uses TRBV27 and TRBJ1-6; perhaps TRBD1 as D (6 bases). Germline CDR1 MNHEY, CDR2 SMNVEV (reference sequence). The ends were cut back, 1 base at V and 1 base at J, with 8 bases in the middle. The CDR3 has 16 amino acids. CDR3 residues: CASSLWQGSYNSPLHF. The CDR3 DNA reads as TGTGCCAGCAGTTTATGGCAGGGGTCCTATAATTCACCCCTCCACTTT.

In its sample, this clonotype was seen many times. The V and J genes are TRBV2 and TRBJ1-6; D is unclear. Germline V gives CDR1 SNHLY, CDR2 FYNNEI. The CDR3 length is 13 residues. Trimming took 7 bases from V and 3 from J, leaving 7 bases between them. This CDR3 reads CASIGLYNSPLHF. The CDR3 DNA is TGTGCCAGCATTGGACTCTATAATTCACCCCTCCACTTT.

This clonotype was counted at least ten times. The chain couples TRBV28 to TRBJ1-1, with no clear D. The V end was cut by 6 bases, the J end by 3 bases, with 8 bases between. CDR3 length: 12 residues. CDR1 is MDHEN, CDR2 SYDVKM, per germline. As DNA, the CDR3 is TGTGCCAGCAGAGATCAGTACACTGAAGCTTTCTTT. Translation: CASRDQYTEAFF.

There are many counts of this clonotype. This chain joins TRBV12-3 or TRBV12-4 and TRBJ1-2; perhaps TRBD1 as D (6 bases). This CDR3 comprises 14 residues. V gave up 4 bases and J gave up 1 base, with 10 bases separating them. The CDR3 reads CASSWGHFNYGYTF. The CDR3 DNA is TGTGCCAGCAGTTGGGGACACTTTAACTATGGCTACACCTTC.

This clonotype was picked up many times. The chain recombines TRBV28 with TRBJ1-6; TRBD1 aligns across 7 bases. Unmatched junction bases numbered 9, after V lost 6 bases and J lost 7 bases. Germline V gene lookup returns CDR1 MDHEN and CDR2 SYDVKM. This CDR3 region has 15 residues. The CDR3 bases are TGTGCCAGCAGAGAAACAGGGGCAACGAATTCACCCCTCCACTTT. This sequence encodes CASRETGATNSPLHF.

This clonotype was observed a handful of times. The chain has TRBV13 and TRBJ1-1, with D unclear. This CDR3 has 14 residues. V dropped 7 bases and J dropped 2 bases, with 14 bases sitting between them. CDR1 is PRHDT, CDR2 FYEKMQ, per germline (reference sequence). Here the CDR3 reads CASKAVAANTEAFF. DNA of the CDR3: TGTGCCAGCAAGGCGGTGGCGGCTAACACTGAAGCTTTCTTT.

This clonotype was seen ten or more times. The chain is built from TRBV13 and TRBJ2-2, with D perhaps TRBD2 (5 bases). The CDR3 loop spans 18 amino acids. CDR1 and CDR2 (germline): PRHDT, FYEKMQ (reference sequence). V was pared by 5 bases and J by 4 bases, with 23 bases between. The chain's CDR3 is CASSPRGYGTTSTGELFF. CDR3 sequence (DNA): TGTGCCAGCAGCCCCCGAGGGTACGGCACCACAAGCACCGGGGAGCTGTTTTTT.

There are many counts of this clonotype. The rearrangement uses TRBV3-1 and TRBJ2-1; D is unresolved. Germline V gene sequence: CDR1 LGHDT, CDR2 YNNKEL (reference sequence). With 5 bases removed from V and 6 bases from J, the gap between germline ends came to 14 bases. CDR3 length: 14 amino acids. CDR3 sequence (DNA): TGTGCCAGCAGCGTCCGGACGCCGCTCAATGAGCAGTTCTTC. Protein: CASSVRTPLNEQFF.

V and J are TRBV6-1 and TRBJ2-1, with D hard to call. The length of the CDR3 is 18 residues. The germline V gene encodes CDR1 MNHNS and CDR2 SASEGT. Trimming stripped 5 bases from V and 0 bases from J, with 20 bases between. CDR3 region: CASSSTLPLGDSYNEQFF. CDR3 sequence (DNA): TGTGCCAGCAGTTCCACATTACCATTGGGCGACTCCTACAATGAGCAGTTCTTC.

DNA of the CDR3: TGTGCCAGCAGCCGAGGTCAGGCTAGCGGGAGGGCCAATACAGATACGCAGTATTTT. Amino acid sequence: CASSRGQASGRANTDTQYF. The chain couples TRBV3-1 to TRBJ2-3; 12 nucleotides align to TRBD2. This CDR3 region has 19 residues. Germline CDR1 LGHDT, CDR2 YNNKEL (reference sequence). Trimming took 4 bases from V and 3 from J; bases not matched to a gene: 14.

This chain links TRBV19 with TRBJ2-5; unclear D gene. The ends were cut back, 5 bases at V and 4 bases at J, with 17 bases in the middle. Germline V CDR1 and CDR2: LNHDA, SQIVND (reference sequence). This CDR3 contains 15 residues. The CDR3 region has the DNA TGTGCCAGTAGTTTGAGTGTGATCGCTCGAGAGACCCAGTACTTC. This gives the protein CASSLSVIARETQYF.

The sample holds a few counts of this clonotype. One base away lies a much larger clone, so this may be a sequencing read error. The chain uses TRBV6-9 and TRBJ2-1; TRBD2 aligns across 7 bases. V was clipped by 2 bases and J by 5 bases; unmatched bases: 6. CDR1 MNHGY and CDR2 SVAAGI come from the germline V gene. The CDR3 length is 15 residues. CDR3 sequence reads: CASSYNGGLDNEQFF. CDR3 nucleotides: TGTGCCAGCAGTTATAACGGCGGACTAGACAATGAGCAGTTCTTC.